Presented here are 29 T cell receptor beta chains from one specimen sequenced in a study of blood T cell repertoires in COVID-19. Some clones are missing from TCRdb's copy, which holds only in-frame ones; the method was immunoSEQ multiplex PCR. This sample yields tens of thousands of clones, of which 90% are seen a single time; 4.3% belongs to the top ten. The sequencing sample was made of peripheral blood. The source is a woman of 80 years or more with active or convalescent COVID-19.

The rearrangement uses TRBV4-3 and TRBJ2-6, with a tentative D call TRBD1 (6 bases). The CDR3 is made up of 16 amino acids. Between the trimmed V and J ends, which lost 5 bases and 4 bases, there was a span of 15 bases. Germline CDR1 reads LGHNA; CDR2 reads YSLEER. CDR3 DNA sequence: TGCGCCAGCAGCAAAGGGGCAGGGGTCGGGGCCAACGTCCTGACTTTC. This encodes CASSKGAGVGANVLTF.

This chain joins TRBV5-1 and TRBJ2-1, with 9 bases identical to TRBD2. Per germline, CDR1 SGHRS and CDR2 YFSETQ. Trimming at V came to 3 bases and at J to 6 bases, leaving 7 bases not matched to a gene. This CDR3 has 15 residues. CDR3 sequence: CASSSGTSFVNEQFF. The CDR3 bases are TGCGCCAGCAGCTCCGGGACTAGCTTTGTCAATGAGCAGTTCTTC.

The rearrangement uses TRBV7-8 and TRBJ1-1; D is uncertain. Germline-derived CDR1 and CDR2 are SGHVS and FQNEAQ. The CDR3 runs 14 residues. Trimming took 2 bases from V and 4 from J, leaving 11 bases between them. DNA of the CDR3: TGTGCCAGCAGCTTACTTATGGGCAGCACTGAAGCTTTCTTT. This translates into CASSLLMGSTEAFF.

The rearrangement uses TRBV5-4 and TRBJ2-1, with D perhaps TRBD2 (5 bases). CDR3 length equals 11 residues. V dropped 4 bases and J dropped 9 bases, with 8 bases sitting between them. Germline V gene data show CDR1 as SGHNT and CDR2 as YYREEE (reference sequence). The CDR3 protein is CASSPGLEQFF. The CDR3 region has the DNA TGTGCCAGCAGCCCAGGACTTGAGCAGTTCTTC. Full variable domain (missing parts from reference TRBV5-4 and TRBJ2-1): ETGVTQSPTHLIKTRGQQVTLRCSSQSGHNTVSWYQQALGQGPQFIFQYYREEENGRGNFPPRFSGLQFPNYSSELNVNALELDDSALYLCASSPGLEQFFGPGTRLTVL.

J is TRBJ2-1 and V is TRBV18; D possibly corresponds to TRBD1 (6 bases). There are 13 residues in the CDR3. The germline V and J ends were trimmed by 1 base and 10 bases, with 11 bases remaining between them. The V gene's germline CDR1 is KGHSH and CDR2 LQKENI. The CDR3 sequence is CASSPLSTGEQFF. CDR3 bases: TGTGCCAGCTCACCACTTTCTACAGGGGAGCAGTTCTTC.

The CDR3 protein is CASSPRTVEKTQYF. The CDR3 DNA reads as TGTGCCAGCTCACCACGGACTGTCGAAAAGACCCAGTACTTC. The chain employs TRBV18 and TRBJ2-5, with D maybe TRBD2 (5 bases). Germline V gene sequence: CDR1 KGHSH, CDR2 LQKENI. Trimming took off 1 base at V and 6 bases at J, with 12 bases between the two ends. This CDR3 comprises 14 residues.

V gene TRBV7-2 combines with J gene TRBJ2-7; 7 bases fit TRBD2. Trimming at V came to 2 bases and at J to 4 bases, leaving 8 bases not matched to a gene. This CDR3 is 15 amino acids long. Per germline, CDR1 SGHTA and CDR2 FQGNSA. CDR3 in amino acids: CASSLLAGERYEQYF. In nucleotides, the CDR3 is TGTGCCAGCAGCTTATTGGCGGGAGAACGGTACGAGCAGTACTTC.

The chain recombines TRBV15 with TRBJ2-7; 9 bases map to TRBD2. CDR3 length: 14 residues. J was trimmed by 4 bases and V by 6 bases; bases with no gene match: 7. Per the germline V gene, CDR1 is LNHNV and CDR2 is YYDKDF (reference sequence). In DNA form, the CDR3 reads TGTGCCACCAGTAATAGCGGGAGTCAATACGAGCAGTACTTC. Translated: CATSNSGSQYEQYF.

Only a few counts were recorded for this clone. J is TRBJ1-1 and V is TRBV7-8, with D maybe TRBD1 (6 bases). The V gene's germline CDR1 is SGHVS and CDR2 FQNEAQ. V lost 6 bases to trimming and J lost 4 bases, with 12 bases between them. CDR3 length: 13 residues. CDR3 region: CASSSTGITEAFF. The DNA of the CDR3 is TGTGCCAGCAGTTCGACAGGAATCACTGAAGCTTTCTTT.

This chain connects TRBV21-1 to TRBJ2-5; the DNA was not compared with TRBD2, the D call given in the table. TRBV21-1 represents a pseudogene. The length of the CDR3 is 17 residues. In DNA, the CDR3 is TGTGCCAGCAGCAAAGTGAGGTTAGCGCGAGACGGAGAGACCCAGTACTTC. Amino acids: CASSKVRLARDGETQYF.

The rearrangement links TRBV11-2 to TRBJ1-3; 7 nucleotides line up with TRBD1. V lost 5 bases, J lost 5 bases, and 6 bases stayed unmatched. CDR3 size: 14 residues. Per germline, CDR1 SGHAT and CDR2 FQNNGV. The CDR3 bases are TGTGCCAGCAGCCGGCCGGGACAGCGAAACACCATATATTTT. Its protein is CASSRPGQRNTIYF.

The genes are TRBV5-8 and TRBJ2-5; no clear D gene. V was pared by 0 bases and J by 5 bases, with 8 bases between. Per the germline V gene, CDR1 is SGHTS and CDR2 is YDEGEE. The CDR3 extends over 13 amino acids. CDR3 nucleotides: TGTGCCAGCAGCTTGGGCCCAGCGGAGACCCAGTACTTC. Translation gives CASSLGPAETQYF.

This chain joins TRBV7-2 and TRBJ2-7; 8 positions agree with TRBD1. The CDR3 length is 14 residues. V shed 3 bases, J shed 2 bases, and the junction held 3 bases outside the gene matches. Germline CDR1 is SGHTA and CDR2 is FQGNSA. CDR3 nucleotides: TGTGCCAGCAGCTTTCAACAGGGGGCCTACGAGCAGTACTTC. This sequence encodes CASSFQQGAYEQYF. Full variable domain (missing parts from reference TRBV7-2 and TRBJ2-7): GAGVSQSPSNKVTEKGKDVELRCDPISGHTALYWYRQSLGQGLEFLIYFQGNSAPDKSGLPSDRFSAERTGGSVSTLTIQRTQQEDSAVYLCASSFQQGAYEQYFGPGTRLTVT.

This sequence joins TRBV28 and TRBJ1-1; D unclear. The CDR3 sequence is 11 residues long. V lost 6 bases and J 10 bases, leaving 12 bases between the germline ends. Germline V CDR1 and CDR2: MDHEN, SYDVKM. The CDR3 sequence is CASRNPGAAFF. DNA of the CDR3: TGTGCCAGCAGGAACCCAGGCGCAGCTTTCTTT.

The V gene is TRBV3-1 (or the pseudogene TRBV3-2), the J gene TRBJ2-5; 10 positions match TRBD2. This CDR3 region has 13 residues. Looked up from germline, CDR1 is LGHDT and CDR2 is YNNKEL (reference sequence). The V segment lost 4 bases and the J segment 5 bases; nucleotides outside the gene matches: 1. The CDR3 DNA reads as TGTGCCAGCAGCCGGGGACTAGCGGAGACCCAGTACTTC. Translated, it gives CASSRGLAETQYF.

In regard to this clone: Germline and junction disagree at one end, which may indicate a read error. The rearrangement links TRBV7-9 to TRBJ2-7; D is uncertain. The CDR3 has 11 residues. CDR1 and CDR2 (germline): SEHNR, FQNEAQ (reference sequence). CDR3 sequence reads: CASSLGSDRLF. The CDR3 bases are TGTGCCAGCAGCTTAGGGAGCGATAGGCTCTTC.

The chain has TRBV5-1 and TRBJ1-3; TRBD1 agrees at 8 bases. The CDR3 runs to 16 residues. V trimming: 3 bases; J trimming: 0 bases; junction bases outside the gene matches: 5. Germline lookup yields CDR1 SGHRS and CDR2 YFSETQ. CDR3 protein: CASSSPDRDSGNTIYF. CDR3 sequence (DNA): TGCGCCAGCAGCTCACCGGACAGGGACTCTGGAAACACCATATATTTT.

The gene calls are TRBV7-3 and TRBJ2-7; a weak D match, TRBD1 (6 bases). The CDR3 consists of 15 residues. With 5 bases removed from V and 0 bases from J, the gap between germline ends came to 14 bases. From germline, CDR1 is SGHTA and CDR2 FQGTGA. Here the CDR3 DNA reads TGTGCCAGCAGCCTCGAGGCAGGGGCCTCCTACGAGCAGTACTTC. Protein product: CASSLEAGASYEQYF.

The CDR3 loop is CASSVGSANSPLHF. The CDR3, as DNA: TGTGCCAGCAGCGTGGGGAGCGCAAACTCACCCCTCCACTTT. The V gene is TRBV9, the J gene TRBJ1-6; no definite D call. This CDR3 region has 14 residues. V lost 2 bases, J lost 10 bases, and 13 bases lay in between. Germline-derived CDR1 and CDR2 are SGDLS and YYNGEE.

The chain is built from TRBV28 and TRBJ1-4, with TRBD1 matching over 7 bases. The junction had 7 bases not matched to a gene; V was cut back by 9 bases and J by 0 bases. Germline loops: CDR1 MDHEN, CDR2 SYDVKM. This CDR3 comprises 15 residues. The chain's CDR3 is CASRTGVATNEKLFF. CDR3 bases: TGTGCCAGTAGAACAGGGGTTGCAACTAATGAAAAACTGTTTTTT. The full variable domain, completed using reference TRBV28 and TRBJ1-4, is DVKVTQSSRYLVKRTGEKVFLECVQDMDHENMFWYRQDPGLGLRLIYFSYDVKMKEKGDIPEGYSVSREKKERFSLILESASTNQTSMYLCASRTGVATNEKLFFGSGTQLSVL.

V and J are TRBV3-1 (or the pseudogene TRBV3-2) and TRBJ1-2; D is possibly TRBD1 (5 bases). Trimming cost V 7 bases and J 1 base, with 13 bases left between them. From germline, CDR1 is LGHDT and CDR2 YNNKEL (reference sequence). The CDR3 runs to 14 residues. The CDR3 nucleotides read TGTGCCAGCACCCGTTCGACAGTTAACTATGGCTACACCTTC. The encoded protein is CASTRSTVNYGYTF.

The chain employs TRBV6-2 or TRBV6-3 and TRBJ1-2; 8 nucleotides match TRBD1. Germline V gene data show CDR1 as MNHEY and CDR2 as SVGEGT. CDR3 length: 16 amino acids. With V trimmed by 4 bases and J by 4 bases, 11 bases remained unmatched. This chain's CDR3 is CASSSLPGQGGYGYTF. In DNA, the CDR3 is TGTGCCAGCAGTTCTCTCCCCGGACAGGGTGGCTATGGCTACACCTTC.

The genes are TRBV6-2 or TRBV6-3 and TRBJ2-3; TRBD2 matches 9 bases. The CDR3 is made up of 18 amino acids. Germline lookup yields CDR1 MNHEY and CDR2 SVGEGT. V was clipped by 0 bases and J by 2 bases; unmatched bases: 9. CDR3 protein: CASSYSSKLAGITDTQYF. The CDR3 DNA is TGTGCCAGCAGTTACTCGAGCAAGCTAGCGGGGATCACAGATACGCAGTATTTT.

The chain joins TRBV7-2 to TRBJ2-7; D gene ambiguous. Germline values: CDR1 SGHTA, CDR2 FQGNSA. V was shortened by 4 bases and J by 3 bases, with 13 bases between the two germline ends. This CDR3 comprises 14 residues. CDR3 sequence (DNA): TGTGCCAGCAGCTCGCCCGGGTCTATCTACGAGCAGTACTTC. Encoded protein: CASSSPGSIYEQYF. Variable domain in full (rest from reference TRBV7-2 and TRBJ2-7): GAGVSQSPSNKVTEKGKDVELRCDPISGHTALYWYRQSLGQGLEFLIYFQGNSAPDKSGLPSDRFSAERTGGSVSTLTIQRTQQEDSAVYLCASSSPGSIYEQYFGPGTRLTVT.

The chain combines TRBV23-1 with TRBJ1-5; D call uncertain. TRBV23-1 is recorded as an ORF, its role being uncertain. V was cut by 0 bases and J by 3 bases, with 21 bases left in between. The length of the CDR3 is 19 residues. This CDR3 is CASSQSGRESQTLNQPQHF. The CDR3 nucleotides read TGCGCCAGCAGTCAATCCGGTCGGGAAAGTCAGACCCTCAATCAGCCCCAGCATTTT.

V and J are TRBV28 and TRBJ1-1; 9 bases are a match to TRBD1. There are 14 residues in the CDR3. CDR1 is MDHEN and CDR2 is SYDVKM in the germline V gene. V lost 7 bases to trimming and J lost 4 bases; unmatched junction nucleotides: 7. In DNA form, the CDR3 reads TGTGCCAGCATCGGGGGACAGGGATTCACTGAAGCTTTCTTT. It is translated as CASIGGQGFTEAFF.

CDR3: CASSSGLAGDEYF. DNA for the CDR3: TGTGCCAGCAGTTCGGGACTAGCGGGAGATGAGTACTTC. V and J are TRBV27 and TRBJ2-7, with 14 bases aligning to TRBD2. Trimming at V came to 4 bases and at J to 11 bases, leaving 4 bases not matched to a gene. Germline CDR1 MNHEY, CDR2 SMNVEV (reference sequence). The length of the CDR3 is 13 residues.

The chain has TRBV7-9 and TRBJ2-3, with 8 bases identical to TRBD2. The junction had 5 bases not matched to a gene; V was cut back by 6 bases and J by 0 bases. The CDR3 runs to 15 residues. CDR1 and CDR2 from the germline V gene are SEHNR and FQNEAQ (reference sequence). The CDR3 DNA reads TGTGCCAGCAGACAAACTAGCGGAAGCACAGATACGCAGTATTTT. Encoded protein: CASRQTSGSTDTQYF.

The CDR3: CASSREAGAGQPQHF. CDR3 nucleotides: TGTGCCAGCTCCCGAGAGGCGGGGGCGGGTCAGCCCCAGCATTTT. The chain uses TRBV18 and TRBJ1-5; TRBD1 might be the D (6 bases). Germline assignment: CDR1 KGHSH and CDR2 LQKENI. The CDR3 is 15 residues long. V was shortened by 6 bases and J by 6 bases, with 18 bases between the two germline ends.